These 9 T cell receptor beta chains originate from one sample sequenced in a study of blood T cell repertoires in COVID-19. Assay used: immunoSEQ multiplex PCR; TCRdb lists only in-frame clones, some missing. The sample contains roughly 160,000 clones, 70% to 90% of which appear only once. The sample was peripheral blood. These receptors were taken from a man aged 18 to 30 with acute or convalescent COVID-19.

The chain joins TRBV7-9 to TRBJ2-5; D gene ambiguous. Germline assignment: CDR1 SEHNR and CDR2 FQNEAQ (reference sequence). V gave up 4 bases and J gave up 5 bases, with 8 bases separating them. The CDR3 length is 12 residues. The CDR3, as DNA: TGTGCCAGCAGCTCCCAGGTGGAGACCCAGTACTTC. Encoded protein: CASSSQVETQYF.

The rearrangement links TRBV7-8 to TRBJ1-1; weak D call: TRBD1 (5 bases). In germline, CDR1 is SGHVS, CDR2 FQNEAQ. The CDR3 has 16 residues. Trimming pared 5 bases from V and 1 base from J, leaving 17 bases between. CDR3 amino acids: CASSPQAPTGNTEAFF. CDR3 DNA sequence: TGTGCCAGCAGCCCACAAGCACCTACAGGGAACACTGAAGCTTTCTTT.

The chain recombines TRBV7-3 with TRBJ2-1; 8 nucleotides align to TRBD1. Unmatched junction bases numbered 10, after V lost 4 bases and J lost 5 bases. The CDR3 sequence is 16 residues long. Germline CDR1 is SGHTA and CDR2 is FQGTGA. The CDR3 here is CASSWSGTGPDNEQFF. CDR3 bases: TGTGCCAGCAGCTGGTCCGGGACAGGCCCTGACAATGAGCAGTTCTTC.

V usage is TRBV29-1 and J usage is TRBJ2-1, with unresolved D. The CDR3 totals 14 residues. Germline V lookup: CDR1 SQVTM, CDR2 ANQGSEA. V shed 0 bases and J shed 0 bases, with 6 bases lying between them. CDR3 in amino acids: CSVEDWSSYNEQFF. The CDR3, as DNA: TGCAGCGTTGAAGACTGGAGCTCCTACAATGAGCAGTTCTTC.

CDR3 in DNA: TGTGCCAGCAGCTTAGACTTCTCTGGAAACACCATATATTTT. It is translated as CASSLDFSGNTIYF. J is TRBJ1-3 and V is TRBV7-9; D uncertain. Germline V CDR1 and CDR2: SEHNR, FQNEAQ (reference sequence). This CDR3 is built from 14 residues. Trimming shortened V by 1 base and J by 0 bases, and 4 bases separated the two germline ends.

V gene TRBV6-5 combines with J gene TRBJ2-3; a possible D gene is TRBD1 (6 bases). Germline V gene sequence: CDR1 MNHEY, CDR2 SVGAGI. V lost 7 bases, J lost 5 bases, and 19 bases lay in between. This CDR3 is built from 15 residues. CDR3 in DNA: TGTGCCAGCAAAACAGGGAGCTCTTCACAAGATACGCAGTATTTT. Amino acids: CASKTGSSSQDTQYF.

The chain couples TRBV18 to TRBJ1-5, with unresolved D. Per germline, CDR1 KGHSH and CDR2 LQKENI. Deletions cut 3 bases from V and 2 bases from J, with 14 bases between. This CDR3 comprises 16 residues. The CDR3 DNA reads as TGTGCCAGCTCACCGGGCTCCTTTGGTCGCAATCAGCCCCAGCATTTT. Encoded protein: CASSPGSFGRNQPQHF.

The chain combines TRBV2 with TRBJ1-4, with TRBD1 identical over 8 bases. Germline-derived CDR1 and CDR2 are SNHLY and FYNNEI. J was trimmed by 6 bases and V by 6 bases; bases with no gene match: 9. This CDR3 is built from 15 residues. CDR3 sequence: CASSKGDRLYEKLFF. The CDR3 region has the DNA TGTGCCAGCAGCAAAGGGGACAGGTTGTATGAAAAACTGTTTTTT.

The J gene is TRBJ2-3, the V gene TRBV7-9; no reliable D call. The CDR3 contains 14 residues. Between the trimmed V and J ends, which lost 1 base and 3 bases, there was a span of 8 bases. Germline V gene lookup returns CDR1 SEHNR and CDR2 FQNEAQ (reference sequence). The CDR3 DNA is TGTGCCAGCAGCTTAGACCGACTGACAGATACGCAGTATTTT. Residues: CASSLDRLTDTQYF.